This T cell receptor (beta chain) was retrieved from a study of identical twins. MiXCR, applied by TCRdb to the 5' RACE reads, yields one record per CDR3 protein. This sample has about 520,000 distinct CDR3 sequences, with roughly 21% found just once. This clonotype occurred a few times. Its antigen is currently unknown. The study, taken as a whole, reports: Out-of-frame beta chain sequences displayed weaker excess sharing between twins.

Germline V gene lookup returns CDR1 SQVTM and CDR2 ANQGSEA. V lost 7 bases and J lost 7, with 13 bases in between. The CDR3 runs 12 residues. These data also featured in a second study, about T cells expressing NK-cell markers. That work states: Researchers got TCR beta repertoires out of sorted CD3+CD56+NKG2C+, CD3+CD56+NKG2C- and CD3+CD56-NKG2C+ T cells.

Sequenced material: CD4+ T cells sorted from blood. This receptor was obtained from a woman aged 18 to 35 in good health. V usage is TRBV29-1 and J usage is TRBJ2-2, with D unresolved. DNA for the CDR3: TGCAGCGCCCGTTGGGGTGACGGGGAGCTGTTTTTT. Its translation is CSARWGDGELFF.